The rows below give T cell receptor beta chains drawn from one sample of a study of T cell responses to AZD1222 COVID-19 vaccine. Assay used: immunoSEQ multiplex PCR; TCRdb lists only in-frame clones, some missing. The profile covers about 72,000 clones, with around 86% appearing a single time and 24% taken by the ten largest. Sequencing was performed on peripheral blood, taken on day 0 of AZD1222 vaccination. Receptors were obtained from an adult in good health. CDR3s leave out the opening cysteine and the closing phenylalanine or tryptophan. Rows give clone size only sometimes, using once, few, many, or a class for an expanded clone.

V gene: TRBV3-1/TRBV3-2; J gene: -; clone size: -; CDR3 protein: ASSQPNYQETQY
V gene: TRBV30; J gene: TRBJ2-2; clone size: -; CDR3 protein: AWSRRGGPTGELF
V gene: TRBV28; J gene: TRBJ2-2; clone size: -; CDR3 protein: ASTLGATGELF
V gene: TRBV19; J gene: TRBJ1-1; clone size: -; CDR3 protein: ASSGVVTEAF
V gene: TRBV6-5; J gene: TRBJ2-7; clone size: -; CDR3 protein: ASRDEGQATYEQY
V gene: TRBV19; J gene: TRBJ2-3; clone size: -; CDR3 protein: ASSVSGVGTDTQY
V gene: TRBV30; J gene: TRBJ1-3; clone size: -; CDR3 protein: AWSIGQTSGNTIY
V gene: TRBV11-2; J gene: TRBJ2-3; clone size: -; CDR3 protein: ASSPDPRRPTDTQY
V gene: TRBV4-2; J gene: TRBJ2-1; clone size: once; CDR3 protein: ASSQGGLYNEQF
V gene: TRBV20-1; J gene: TRBJ1-1; clone size: -; CDR3 protein: SASQRDTEAF
V gene: TRBV12-3/TRBV12-4; J gene: TRBJ2-1; clone size: -; CDR3 protein: ASRRRVNEQF
V gene: TRBV6-2/TRBV6-3; J gene: TRBJ2-1; clone size: -; CDR3 protein: ASSYQGQAWSEQF
V gene: TRBV7-8; J gene: TRBJ1-1; clone size: -; CDR3 protein: ASSLVVPVGLTEAF
V gene: TRBV28; J gene: TRBJ1-5; clone size: -; CDR3 protein: ASRSGGQATYSNQPQH
V gene: TRBV4-2; J gene: TRBJ2-7; clone size: -; CDR3 protein: ASSQGTRGNHEQY
V gene: TRBV11-2; J gene: TRBJ1-2; clone size: once; CDR3 protein: ASSWIFNYGYT
V gene: TRBV6-5; J gene: TRBJ1-1; clone size: -; CDR3 protein: ASSSGTVGPGAF
V gene: TRBV4-1; J gene: TRBJ1-1; clone size: -; CDR3 protein: ASSQERLRTGFEAF
V gene: TRBV11-2; J gene: TRBJ1-2; clone size: -; CDR3 protein: ASSFRQGGSYGYT
V gene: TRBV4-1; J gene: TRBJ2-1; clone size: -; CDR3 protein: ASSQAISGGGFDEQF
V gene: TRBV28; J gene: TRBJ2-1; clone size: -; CDR3 protein: ASSLVVASGGAHEQF
V gene: TRBV18; J gene: TRBJ1-4; clone size: once; CDR3 protein: ASSPLGQGNEKLF
V gene: TRBV6-1; J gene: TRBJ2-3; clone size: hyperexpanded; CDR3 protein: ASSEKGGTTDTQY
V gene: TRBV25-1; J gene: TRBJ2-5; clone size: -; CDR3 protein: ASSEYAGRGVVETQY
V gene: TRBV3-1/TRBV3-2; J gene: TRBJ2-1; clone size: -; CDR3 protein: ASSQDRLAGLSYNEQF
V gene: TRBV7-8; J gene: TRBJ2-1; clone size: -; CDR3 protein: ASSFGSASGVIDEQF
V gene: TRBV5-4; J gene: TRBJ2-3; clone size: -; CDR3 protein: ASRQGRGTDTQY
V gene: TRBV7-2; J gene: TRBJ2-2; clone size: -; CDR3 protein: ASSSLAGELF
V gene: TRBV5-1; J gene: TRBJ2-7; clone size: -; CDR3 protein: ASTLDRGTNEQY
V gene: TRBV11-2; J gene: TRBJ2-3; clone size: -; CDR3 protein: ASSKGLDTQY
V gene: TRBV6-1; J gene: TRBJ2-7; clone size: -; CDR3 protein: ASSEANIRDREQY
V gene: TRBV9; J gene: TRBJ1-2; clone size: -; CDR3 protein: ASSARARQGDGYT
V gene: TRBV19; J gene: TRBJ1-2; clone size: -; CDR3 protein: ASSTGTGRFYGYT
V gene: TRBV27; J gene: TRBJ1-1; clone size: -; CDR3 protein: ASSPKTGRTEAF
V gene: TRBV7-2; J gene: TRBJ2-2; clone size: -; CDR3 protein: ASSLQGSAGELF
V gene: TRBV6-2/TRBV6-3; J gene: TRBJ1-5; clone size: -; CDR3 protein: ASSKGTGSYQPQH
V gene: TRBV4-2; J gene: TRBJ1-1; clone size: -; CDR3 protein: ASSTLGAANTEAF
V gene: TRBV9; J gene: TRBJ2-1; clone size: -; CDR3 protein: ASGSRSYNEQF
V gene: TRBV7-2; J gene: TRBJ2-2; clone size: -; CDR3 protein: ASSPVASTGELF
V gene: TRBV30; J gene: TRBJ1-1; clone size: -; CDR3 protein: ACRTDSVTEAF
V gene: TRBV30; J gene: TRBJ1-2; clone size: -; CDR3 protein: AWSRQGFGGYT
V gene: TRBV11-2; J gene: TRBJ2-7; clone size: -; CDR3 protein: ASSAVGHYEQY
V gene: TRBV30; J gene: TRBJ2-2; clone size: -; CDR3 protein: AWSQYTGELF